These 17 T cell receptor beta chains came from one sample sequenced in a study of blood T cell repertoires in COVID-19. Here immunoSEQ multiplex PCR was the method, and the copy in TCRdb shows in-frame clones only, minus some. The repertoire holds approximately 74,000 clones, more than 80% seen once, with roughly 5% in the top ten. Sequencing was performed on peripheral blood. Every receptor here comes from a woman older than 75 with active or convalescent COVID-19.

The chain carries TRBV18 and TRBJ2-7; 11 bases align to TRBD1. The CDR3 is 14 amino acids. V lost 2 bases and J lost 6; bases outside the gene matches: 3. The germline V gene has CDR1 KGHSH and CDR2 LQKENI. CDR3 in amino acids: CASSPGTGGGEQYF. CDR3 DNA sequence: TGTGCCAGCTCACCAGGGACAGGGGGAGGCGAGCAGTACTTC.

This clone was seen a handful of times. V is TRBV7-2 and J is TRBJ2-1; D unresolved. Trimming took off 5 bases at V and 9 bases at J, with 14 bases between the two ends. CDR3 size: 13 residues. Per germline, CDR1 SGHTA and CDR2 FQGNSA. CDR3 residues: CASSPNAVGEQFF. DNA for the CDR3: TGTGCCAGCAGCCCAAACGCGGTAGGTGAGCAGTTCTTC.

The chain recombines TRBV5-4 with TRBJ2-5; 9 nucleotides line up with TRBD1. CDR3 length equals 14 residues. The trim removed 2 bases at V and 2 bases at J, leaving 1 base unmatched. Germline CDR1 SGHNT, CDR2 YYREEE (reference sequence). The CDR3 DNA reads TGTGCCAGCAGCTTAGGGACAGGGCAAGAGACCCAGTACTTC. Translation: CASSLGTGQETQYF. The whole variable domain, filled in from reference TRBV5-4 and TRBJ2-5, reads ETGVTQSPTHLIKTRGQQVTLRCSSQSGHNTVSWYQQALGQGPQFIFQYYREEENGRGNFPPRFSGLQFPNYSSELNVNALELDDSALYLCASSLGTGQETQYFGPGTRLLVL.

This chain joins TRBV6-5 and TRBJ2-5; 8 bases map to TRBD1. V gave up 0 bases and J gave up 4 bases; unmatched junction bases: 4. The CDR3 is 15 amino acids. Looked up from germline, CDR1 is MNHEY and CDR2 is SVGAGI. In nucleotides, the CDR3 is TGTGCCAGCAGTTACTCGACAGGGGAAGGAGAGACCCAGTACTTC. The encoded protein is CASSYSTGEGETQYF.

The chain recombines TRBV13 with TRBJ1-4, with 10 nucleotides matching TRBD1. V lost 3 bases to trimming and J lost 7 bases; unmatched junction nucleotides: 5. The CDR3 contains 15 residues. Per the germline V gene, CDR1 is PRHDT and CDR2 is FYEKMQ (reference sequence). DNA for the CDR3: TGTGCCAGCAGCTTCATGGGACAGGGGACTGAAAAACTGTTTTTT. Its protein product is CASSFMGQGTEKLFF.

CDR3 DNA: TGTGCCACCAGCAGAAAAACAGCCACCTACGAGCAGTACTTC. This codes for CATSRKTATYEQYF. The genes are TRBV15 and TRBJ2-7; no firm D call. Germline loops: CDR1 LNHNV, CDR2 YYDKDF (reference sequence). V was shortened by 2 bases and J by 2 bases, with 10 bases between the two germline ends. CDR3 length: 14 residues.

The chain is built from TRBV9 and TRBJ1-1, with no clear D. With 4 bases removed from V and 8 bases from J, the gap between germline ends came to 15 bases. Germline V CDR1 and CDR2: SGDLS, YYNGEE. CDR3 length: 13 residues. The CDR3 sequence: CASSRGLMREAFF. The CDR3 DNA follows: TGTGCCAGCAGCCGAGGACTGATGAGGGAAGCTTTCTTT.

The CDR3 spells CASSLIQTSGGADEQFF. CDR3 DNA sequence: TGTGCCAGCAGCTTGATCCAGACTAGCGGGGGGGCCGATGAGCAGTTCTTC. This chain connects TRBV7-9 to TRBJ2-1, with 14 bases that match TRBD2. CDR3 length equals 17 residues. Per the germline V gene, CDR1 is SEHNR and CDR2 is FQNEAQ (reference sequence). V shed 3 bases, J shed 8 bases, and the junction held 9 bases outside the gene matches.

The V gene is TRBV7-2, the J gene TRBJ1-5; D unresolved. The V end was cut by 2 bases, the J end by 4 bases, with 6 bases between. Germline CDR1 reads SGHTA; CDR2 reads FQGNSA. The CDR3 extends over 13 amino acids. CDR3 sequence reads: CASSLQKNQPQHF. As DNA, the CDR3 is TGTGCCAGCAGCTTACAAAAAAATCAGCCCCAGCATTTT.

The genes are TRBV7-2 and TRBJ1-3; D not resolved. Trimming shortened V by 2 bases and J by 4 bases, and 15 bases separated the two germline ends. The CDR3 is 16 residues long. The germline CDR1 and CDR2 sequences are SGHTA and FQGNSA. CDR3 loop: CASSLSTRVKGNTIYF. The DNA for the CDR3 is TGTGCCAGCAGCTTATCTACTAGGGTGAAGGGAAACACCATATATTTT.

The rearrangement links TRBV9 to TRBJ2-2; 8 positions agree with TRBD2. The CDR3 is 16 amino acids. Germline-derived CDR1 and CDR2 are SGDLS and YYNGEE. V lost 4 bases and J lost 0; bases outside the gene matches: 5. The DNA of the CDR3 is TGTGCCAGCAGCCCCACACTAGCGGCGAACACCGGGGAGCTGTTTTTT. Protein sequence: CASSPTLAANTGELFF.

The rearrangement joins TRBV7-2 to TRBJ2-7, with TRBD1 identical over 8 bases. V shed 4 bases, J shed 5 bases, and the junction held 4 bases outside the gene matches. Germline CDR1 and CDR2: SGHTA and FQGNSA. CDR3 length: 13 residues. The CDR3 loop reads CASSSRTGNEQYF. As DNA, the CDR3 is TGTGCCAGCAGCTCCCGGACAGGGAACGAGCAGTACTTC.

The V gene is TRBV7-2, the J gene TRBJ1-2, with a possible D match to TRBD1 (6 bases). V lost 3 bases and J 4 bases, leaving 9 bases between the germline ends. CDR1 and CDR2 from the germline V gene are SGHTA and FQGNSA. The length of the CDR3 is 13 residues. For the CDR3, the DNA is TGTGCCAGCAGCTTCGGGGGGCTCTATGGCTACACCTTC. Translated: CASSFGGLYGYTF. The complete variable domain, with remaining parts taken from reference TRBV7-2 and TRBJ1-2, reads GAGVSQSPSNKVTEKGKDVELRCDPISGHTALYWYRQSLGQGLEFLIYFQGNSAPDKSGLPSDRFSAERTGGSVSTLTIQRTQQEDSAVYLCASSFGGLYGYTFGSGTRLTVV.

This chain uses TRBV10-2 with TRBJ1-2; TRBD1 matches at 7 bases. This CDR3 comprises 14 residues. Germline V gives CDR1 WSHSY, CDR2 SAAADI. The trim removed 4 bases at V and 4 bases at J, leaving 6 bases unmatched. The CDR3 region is CASSAGGLGYGYTF. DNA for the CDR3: TGCGCCAGCAGTGCAGGGGGTCTAGGCTATGGCTACACCTTC.

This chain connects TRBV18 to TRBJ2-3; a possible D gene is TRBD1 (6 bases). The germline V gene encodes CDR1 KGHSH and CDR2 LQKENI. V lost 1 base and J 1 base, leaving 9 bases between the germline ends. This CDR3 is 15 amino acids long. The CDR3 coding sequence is TGTGCCAGCTCACCACACAGGGATCGCACAGATACGCAGTATTTT. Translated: CASSPHRDRTDTQYF.

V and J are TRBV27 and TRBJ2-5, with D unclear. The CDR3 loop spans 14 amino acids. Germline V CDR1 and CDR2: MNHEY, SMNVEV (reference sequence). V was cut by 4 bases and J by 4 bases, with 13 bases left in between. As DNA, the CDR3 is TGTGCCAGCAGTTCCGTACTTTTTGGAGAGACCCAGTACTTC. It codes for CASSSVLFGETQYF.

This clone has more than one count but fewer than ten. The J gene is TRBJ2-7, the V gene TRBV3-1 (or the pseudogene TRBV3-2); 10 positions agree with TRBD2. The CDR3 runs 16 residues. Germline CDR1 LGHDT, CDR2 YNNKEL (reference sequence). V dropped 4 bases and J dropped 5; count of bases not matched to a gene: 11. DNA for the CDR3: TGTGCCAGCAGCCCTGATGCCAGCGGGGGGGCCCACGAGCAGTACTTC. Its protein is CASSPDASGGAHEQYF.